The 29 T cell receptor beta chains below all came from one sample that was sequenced in a study of T-cell memory formation after mild COVID-19. TCRdb re-called the 5' RACE reads through MiXCR, storing one row per CDR3 protein. The profile shows about 350,000 distinct CDR3 sequences, around 30% of them singletons. The specimen sequenced was PBMCs or a T cell subset sorted from them (not recorded which). These receptors all stem from an adult woman who had mild COVID-19 (a few samples of this study predate the infection). Cell type and time point are not known.

This sequence joins TRBV5-5 and TRBJ2-7, with 8 nucleotides matching TRBD1. CDR3 length equals 14 residues. The J segment lost 3 bases and the V segment lost 2 bases, leaving 4 bases of the junction unmatched. Germline V gene sequence: CDR1 SGHKS, CDR2 YYEKEE (reference sequence). The chain's CDR3 is CASSLRTGNYEQYF. The CDR3 DNA reads as TGTGCCAGCAGCTTAAGGACAGGGAACTACGAGCAGTACTTC.

The table lists this clonotype with a few counts. The J gene is TRBJ2-3, the V gene TRBV5-1, with 12 nucleotides matching TRBD1. This CDR3 comprises 17 residues. Trimming cost V 3 bases and J 7 bases; bases outside gene matches: 12. Germline V gene sequence: CDR1 SGHRS, CDR2 YFSETQ. CDR3 bases: TGCGCCAGCAGCTGGGACCTGGGACAGGGGGCATCATATACGCAGTATTTT. Amino acid sequence: CASSWDLGQGASYTQYF.

This clonotype was observed once. V usage is TRBV7-6 and J usage is TRBJ2-1; 13 nucleotides line up with TRBD2. The V segment lost 4 bases and the J segment 10 bases; nucleotides outside the gene matches: 7. The CDR3 extends over 15 amino acids. Germline-derived CDR1 and CDR2 are SGHVS and FNYEAQ. The CDR3 DNA reads TGTGCCAGCAGCTCCGGGACTAGCGGGGAAGGCGAGCAGTTCTTC. The encoded protein is CASSSGTSGEGEQFF.

The CDR3 nucleotides read TGTGCCAGTAGTAGGACTGCGGGAGAAGATCAGTTCTTC. This gives the protein CASSRTAGEDQFF. V is TRBV19 and J is TRBJ2-1; 7 bases line up with TRBD2. The V gene end was trimmed by 4 bases and the J gene end by 13 bases; junction bases not matched to a gene: 10. CDR1 LNHDA and CDR2 SQIVND come from the germline V gene (reference sequence). There are 13 residues in the CDR3.

V usage is TRBV27 and J usage is TRBJ1-1; no clear D gene. The CDR3 loop spans 12 amino acids. From germline, CDR1 is MNHEY and CDR2 SMNVEV (reference sequence). V lost 8 bases, J lost 5 bases, and 12 bases lay in between. CDR3 nucleotides: TGTGCCAGCCCGTGGGTCGTGACTGAAGCTTTCTTT. Its protein product is CASPWVVTEAFF.

The chain combines TRBV12-3 or TRBV12-4 with TRBJ1-3; 7 bases are shared with TRBD1. This CDR3 comprises 15 residues. The trim removed 5 bases at V and 0 bases at J, leaving 4 bases unmatched. The CDR3 DNA reads as TGTGCCAGCAGTAACCCAGGGGGCTCTGGAAACACCATATATTTT. This sequence encodes CASSNPGGSGNTIYF.

This clonotype was seen a handful of times. Here the CDR3 reads CSDWTGRRTGELFF. The CDR3 DNA reads TGCAGTGACTGGACAGGGAGGAGGACCGGGGAGCTGTTTTTT. V and J are TRBV29-1 and TRBJ2-2, with 8 positions matching TRBD1. CDR1 and CDR2 (germline): SQVTM, ANQGSEA. This CDR3 region has 14 residues.

The rearrangement links TRBV5-5 to TRBJ2-3; D uncertain. Per the germline V gene, CDR1 is SGHKS and CDR2 is YYEKEE (reference sequence). With 1 base removed from V and 0 bases from J, the gap between germline ends came to 15 bases. CDR3 length: 17 amino acids. CDR3 sequence: CASSLYPNSLSTDTQYF. DNA of the CDR3: TGTGCCAGCAGCTTGTACCCCAATAGCCTCAGCACAGATACGCAGTATTTT.

This clonotype has a handful of counts. The J gene is TRBJ2-7, the V gene TRBV15; 10 bases are shared with TRBD2. The CDR3 length is 18 residues. V shed 0 bases, J shed 0 bases, and the junction held 8 bases outside the gene matches. CDR1 LNHNV and CDR2 YYDKDF come from the germline V gene (reference sequence). The CDR3 loop reads CATSRDSPTSGNSYEQYF. CDR3 nucleotides: TGTGCCACCAGCAGAGATTCTCCTACTAGCGGGAACTCCTACGAGCAGTACTTC.

The rearrangement joins TRBV12-3 or TRBV12-4 to TRBJ1-1, with D perhaps TRBD1 (5 bases). The CDR3 sequence is 15 residues long. V lost 5 bases to trimming and J lost 0 bases, with 13 bases between them. The CDR3 coding sequence is TGTGCCAGCAGTCTAAGAGGGACGGTGAACACTGAAGCTTTCTTT. Protein product: CASSLRGTVNTEAFF.

The table lists this clonotype with a few counts. The chain links TRBV21-1 to TRBJ2-2; the D call in the table, TRBD1, was not verified against the DNA. TRBV21-1 is designated a pseudogene. The CDR3 runs to 17 residues. The CDR3 loop is CASSKARTDLVTGELFF. The CDR3 DNA follows: TGTGCCAGCAGCAAAGCGCGGACAGATCTGGTCACCGGGGAGCTGTTTTTT.

This clonotype appeared a few times. The chain has TRBV7-2 and TRBJ2-5; TRBD2 matches 8 bases. CDR1 and CDR2 from the germline V gene are SGHTA and FQGNSA. Trimming took 2 bases from V and 3 from J; bases not matched to a gene: 2. The CDR3 length is 14 residues. As DNA, the CDR3 is TGTGCCAGCAGCTTATACGGGAGGGAAGAGACCCAGTACTTC. Its translation is CASSLYGREETQYF. Together with reference TRBV7-2 and TRBJ2-5, the CDR3 gives the full variable domain: GAGVSQSPSNKVTEKGKDVELRCDPISGHTALYWYRQSLGQGLEFLIYFQGNSAPDKSGLPSDRFSAERTGGSVSTLTIQRTQQEDSAVYLCASSLYGREETQYFGPGTRLLVL.

Remarks on this clonotype: One junction end does not reproduce the germline sequence, and a read error may be involved. V gene TRBV12-3 or TRBV12-4 combines with J gene TRBJ2-5; D might be TRBD2 (6 bases). The CDR3 runs to 13 residues. Written as DNA, the CDR3 is TGTGCCAGCAGTCCCCGGGGGAGTACACCTACTCACTTC. It codes for CASSPRGSTPTHF.

Only a few counts were recorded for this clonotype. The chain joins TRBV20-1 to TRBJ1-2; 9 positions agree with TRBD1. The V gene's germline CDR1 is DFQATT and CDR2 SNEGSKA (reference sequence). The CDR3 contains 15 residues. After removal of 5 bases from V and 3 bases from J, the junction contained 10 bases not matched to a gene. CDR3 loop: CSASDNRGQDYGYTF. In DNA, the CDR3 is TGCAGTGCTTCTGACAACAGGGGGCAGGACTATGGCTACACCTTC.

In this sample, this clonotype turned up a few times. The V gene is TRBV5-1, the J gene TRBJ2-3, with 14 bases identical to TRBD2. This CDR3 is built from 17 residues. V shed 4 bases, J shed 4 bases, and the junction held 8 bases outside the gene matches. Germline CDR1 is SGHRS and CDR2 is YFSETQ. The CDR3 bases are TGCGCCAGCAGCGGGGGACTAGCGGGAGCGGGGCCAGATACGCAGTATTTT. Translating gives CASSGGLAGAGPDTQYF.

CDR3 coding DNA: TGTGCCAGCAGCTCACCGGGCCGCAGGAACTACTACGAGCAGTACTTC. It codes for CASSSPGRRNYYEQYF. The V gene is TRBV5-4, the J gene TRBJ2-7; D gene uncertain. This CDR3 is 16 amino acids long. Trimming took 3 bases from V and 3 from J, leaving 19 bases between them. CDR1 and CDR2 (germline): SGHNT, YYREEE (reference sequence).

This clonotype was detected a few times. The chain links TRBV9 to TRBJ2-2; D is perhaps TRBD1 (6 bases). Germline CDR1 and CDR2: SGDLS and YYNGEE. V was trimmed by 0 bases and J by 3 bases, leaving 18 bases between them. The CDR3 runs to 18 residues. The CDR3 is CASSVASWGLEDTGELFF. The DNA for the CDR3 is TGTGCCAGCAGCGTAGCCTCTTGGGGGCTAGAGGACACCGGGGAGCTGTTTTTT. The full variable domain, completed using reference TRBV9 and TRBJ2-2, is DSGVTQTPKHLITATGQRVTLRCSPRSGDLSVYWYQQSLDQGLQFLIQYYNGEERAKGNILERFSAQQFPDLHSELNLSSLELGDSALYFCASSVASWGLEDTGELFFGEGSRLTVL.

V usage is TRBV5-1 and J usage is TRBJ2-3; unclear D gene. V lost 0 bases, J lost 2 bases, and 10 bases lay in between. This CDR3 region has 15 residues. Germline V gene data show CDR1 as SGHRS and CDR2 as YFSETQ. CDR3 nucleotide sequence: TGCGCCAGCAGCTTGGGCGGCTCCAACACAGATACGCAGTATTTT. It specifies CASSLGGSNTDTQYF.

V usage is TRBV20-1 and J usage is TRBJ1-1, with 9 bases identical to TRBD1. The length of the CDR3 is 16 residues. The V gene's germline CDR1 is DFQATT and CDR2 SNEGSKA (reference sequence). J was trimmed by 1 base and V by 1 base; bases with no gene match: 7. The CDR3 loop is CSARGGTGWTNTEAFF. The CDR3 nucleotides read TGCAGTGCTAGAGGAGGGACAGGGTGGACGAACACTGAAGCTTTCTTT.

V is TRBV30 and J is TRBJ2-1; D not certain. In germline, CDR1 is GTSNPN, CDR2 SVGIG (reference sequence). V gave up 1 base and J gave up 7 bases, with 8 bases separating them. There are 12 residues in the CDR3. As DNA, the CDR3 is TGTGCCTGGAGTGGACTCGTAAATGAGCAGTTCTTC. Its protein product is CAWSGLVNEQFF.

This clonotype was found a few times. The chain has TRBV7-8 and TRBJ2-7, with D perhaps TRBD2 (5 bases). This CDR3 has 15 residues. The germline V gene encodes CDR1 SGHVS and CDR2 FQNEAQ. The germline V and J ends were trimmed by 3 bases and 3 bases, with 15 bases remaining between them. CDR3 region: CASSLLDREFYEQYF. The CDR3 region has the DNA TGTGCCAGCAGCTTGCTCGATCGGGAATTCTACGAGCAGTACTTC.

The chain has TRBV18 and TRBJ2-7; possible D gene TRBD1, 5 bases. V was shortened by 4 bases and J by 0 bases, with 10 bases between the two germline ends. CDR1 KGHSH and CDR2 LQKENI come from the germline V gene. The CDR3 contains 14 residues. DNA of the CDR3: TGTGCCAGCTCACAGGGGCGGAGCTCCTACGAGCAGTACTTC. This translates into CASSQGRSSYEQYF.

The chain uses TRBV28 and TRBJ2-7; maybe TRBD1 (6 bases). The CDR3 runs to 18 residues. Trimming cost V 3 bases and J 1 base, with 22 bases left between them. CDR1 is MDHEN and CDR2 is SYDVKM in the germline V gene. CDR3 DNA sequence: TGTGCCAGCAGTTTTCCCCAGGGGCCTTTTTTGGGTTCCTACGAGCAGTACTTC. Protein: CASSFPQGPFLGSYEQYF.

The chain has TRBV10-3 and TRBJ2-1; D is unclear. From germline, CDR1 is ENHRY and CDR2 SYGVKD. The CDR3 contains 14 residues. Trimming left V 4 bases short and J 2 bases short, with 9 bases between. The chain's CDR3 is CAISGSGPYNEQFF. CDR3 DNA sequence: TGTGCCATCAGTGGGAGTGGGCCCTACAATGAGCAGTTCTTC.

This clonotype was seen only a few times. The J gene is TRBJ2-3, the V gene TRBV18, with D possibly TRBD2 on 5 matching bases. This CDR3 region has 13 residues. V was clipped by 3 bases and J by 6 bases, with 10 bases between them. From germline, CDR1 is KGHSH and CDR2 LQKENI. The CDR3 reads CASSPPSSDTQYF. Here the CDR3 DNA reads TGTGCCAGCTCACCTCCCTCTAGCGATACGCAGTATTTT.

The chain links TRBV6-5 to TRBJ2-7, with 7 nucleotides matching TRBD1. Per the germline V gene, CDR1 is MNHEY and CDR2 is SVGAGI. Unmatched junction bases numbered 8, after V lost 6 bases and J lost 3 bases. The CDR3 consists of 14 residues. The CDR3 sequence is CASRYRGRGYEQYF. CDR3 nucleotides: TGTGCCAGCAGGTACAGGGGTAGGGGCTACGAGCAGTACTTC.

This clonotype showed up just a few times. V is TRBV12-3 or TRBV12-4 and J is TRBJ2-7; D unclear. The CDR3 length is 12 residues. The germline V and J ends were trimmed by 3 bases and 6 bases, with 9 bases remaining between them. The CDR3 region has the DNA TGTGCCAGCAGTTTTTGGGTGGGCGAGCAGTACTTC. It translates to CASSFWVGEQYF.

This chain joins TRBV24-1 and TRBJ2-1; 10 nucleotides agree with TRBD2. CDR3 length: 17 residues. Germline loops: CDR1 KGHDR, CDR2 SFDVKD. With 4 bases clipped from V and 0 bases from J, the junction kept 5 bases outside the gene matches. This CDR3 reads CATSDSSGSFSYNEQFF. The DNA of the CDR3 is TGTGCCACCAGTGACTCTAGCGGGAGTTTCTCCTACAATGAGCAGTTCTTC.

This sequence joins TRBV12-3 or TRBV12-4 and TRBJ2-1; the D gene could be TRBD1 or TRBD2 (5 bases each). The V end lost 5 bases, the J end lost 3 bases, and 17 bases lay between the germline ends. The CDR3 totals 16 residues. In nucleotides, the CDR3 is TGTGCCAGCAGTCGTCCCGGGACCGAGGGCTACAATGAGCAGTTCTTC. Protein: CASSRPGTEGYNEQFF.